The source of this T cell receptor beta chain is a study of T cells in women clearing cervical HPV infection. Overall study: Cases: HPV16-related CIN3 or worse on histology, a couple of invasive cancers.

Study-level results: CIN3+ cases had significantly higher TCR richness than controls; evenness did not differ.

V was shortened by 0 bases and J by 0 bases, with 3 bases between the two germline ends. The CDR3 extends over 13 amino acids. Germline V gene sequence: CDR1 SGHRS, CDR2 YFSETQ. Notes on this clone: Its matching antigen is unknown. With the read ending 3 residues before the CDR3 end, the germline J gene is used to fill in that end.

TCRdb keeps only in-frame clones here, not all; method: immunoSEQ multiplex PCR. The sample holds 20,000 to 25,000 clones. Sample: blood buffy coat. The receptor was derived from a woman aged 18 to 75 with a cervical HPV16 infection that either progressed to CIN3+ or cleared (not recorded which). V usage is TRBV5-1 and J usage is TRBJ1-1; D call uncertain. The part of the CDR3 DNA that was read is TGCGCCAGCAGCTTGGCCGTGAACACTGAA. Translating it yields CASSLAVNTE. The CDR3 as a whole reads CASSLAVNTEAFF.